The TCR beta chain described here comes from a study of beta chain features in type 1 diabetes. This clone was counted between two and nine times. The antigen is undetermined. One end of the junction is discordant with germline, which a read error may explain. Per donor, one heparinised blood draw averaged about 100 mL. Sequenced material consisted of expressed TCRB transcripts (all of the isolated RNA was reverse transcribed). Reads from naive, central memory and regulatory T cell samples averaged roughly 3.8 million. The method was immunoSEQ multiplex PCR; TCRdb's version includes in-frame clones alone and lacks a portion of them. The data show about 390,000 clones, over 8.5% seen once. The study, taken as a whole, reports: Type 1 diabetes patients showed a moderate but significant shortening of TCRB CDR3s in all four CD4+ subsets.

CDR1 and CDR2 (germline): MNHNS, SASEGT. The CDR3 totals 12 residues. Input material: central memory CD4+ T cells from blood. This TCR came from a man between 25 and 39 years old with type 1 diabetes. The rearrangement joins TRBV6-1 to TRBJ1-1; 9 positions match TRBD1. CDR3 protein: CAISGPGQGAFF. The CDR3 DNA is TGTGCCATCAGTGGCCCGGGACAGGGTGCTTTCTTT.